These T cell receptor beta chains were read from a single sample in a study of circulating and synovial CD4+ cells in juvenile arthritis. The data were produced by immunoSEQ multiplex PCR, yet TCRdb's version contains in-frame clones alone and is incomplete. Here the sample spans 30,000 to 40,000 clones, over 95% being singletons. The material sequenced was CD4+ T cells from blood. The origin of the receptors is a human donor with juvenile idiopathic arthritis. Both conserved end residues are part of each CDR3. The D gene is left open where the match is weak. Size is omitted from some rows. Given values are once, few, many or a class for expanded clones.

v_call: TRBV9; d_call: TRBD1; j_call: TRBJ1-1; clone_size: -; cdr3_aa: CASSSQGALLTEAFF; cdr3_nt: TGTGCCAGCAGCTCCCAGGGGGCTCTGCTCACTGAAGCTTTCTTT
v_call: TRBV18; d_call: TRBD1; j_call: TRBJ1-1; clone_size: -; cdr3_aa: CASSPDRDTEAFF; cdr3_nt: TGTGCCAGCTCACCAGACAGGGACACTGAAGCTTTCTTT
v_call: TRBV28; d_call: TRBD2; j_call: TRBJ2-3; clone_size: -; cdr3_aa: CASSSASGVTDTQYF; cdr3_nt: TGTGCCAGCAGTTCGGCTAGCGGGGTGACAGATACGCAGTATTTT
v_call: TRBV7-2; d_call: -; j_call: TRBJ2-2; clone_size: -; cdr3_aa: CASSTNLGALVGAGELFF; cdr3_nt: TGTGCCAGCAGCACGAATTTAGGGGCCCTAGTAGGGGCCGGGGAGCTGTTTTTT
v_call: TRBV5-6; d_call: -; j_call: TRBJ2-2; clone_size: -; cdr3_aa: CASSLGRRTGELFF; cdr3_nt: TGTGCCAGCAGCTTGGGTCGGAGAACCGGGGAGCTGTTTTTT
v_call: TRBV2; d_call: -; j_call: TRBJ1-4; clone_size: -; cdr3_aa: CASRAGEKLFF; cdr3_nt: TGTGCCTCCCGGGCGGGAGAAAAACTGTTTTTT
v_call: TRBV11-2; d_call: -; j_call: TRBJ1-1; clone_size: -; cdr3_aa: CASSHRGRGQTMNTEAFF; cdr3_nt: TGTGCCAGCAGCCACCGGGGCAGGGGACAAACCATGAACACTGAAGCTTTCTTT
v_call: TRBV7-2; d_call: TRBD2; j_call: TRBJ2-1; clone_size: once; cdr3_aa: CASSLVGLGTYNEQFF; cdr3_nt: TGTGCCAGCAGCTTAGTGGGACTAGGGACCTACAATGAGCAGTTCTTC
v_call: TRBV18; d_call: -; j_call: TRBJ2-7; clone_size: -; cdr3_aa: CASSPKTGNPYEQYF; cdr3_nt: TGTGCCAGCTCACCAAAAACAGGAAATCCCTACGAGCAGTACTTC
v_call: TRBV5-1; d_call: -; j_call: TRBJ2-3; clone_size: -; cdr3_aa: CASSSRTSTDTQYF; cdr3_nt: TGCGCCAGCAGCTCCCGGACTAGCACAGATACGCAGTATTTT
v_call: TRBV11-2; d_call: TRBD1; j_call: TRBJ2-7; clone_size: -; cdr3_aa: CASSARTGRSYEQYF; cdr3_nt: TGTGCCAGCAGCGCTCGGACAGGGCGCTCCTACGAGCAGTACTTC
v_call: TRBV5-1; d_call: -; j_call: TRBJ2-3; clone_size: -; cdr3_aa: CASSLGSRVDTQYF; cdr3_nt: TGCGCCAGCAGCTTAGGGTCGAGGGTTGATACGCAGTATTTT
v_call: TRBV5-1; d_call: TRBD1; j_call: TRBJ1-2; clone_size: -; cdr3_aa: CASSLEADRNYGYTF; cdr3_nt: TGCGCCAGCAGCTTGGAAGCGGACAGGAACTATGGCTACACCTTC
v_call: TRBV30; d_call: -; j_call: TRBJ1-1; clone_size: -; cdr3_aa: CAWIPGMVNTEAFF; cdr3_nt: TGTGCCTGGATCCCGGGAATGGTGAACACTGAAGCTTTCTTT
v_call: TRBV6-4; d_call: TRBD2; j_call: TRBJ2-2; clone_size: -; cdr3_aa: CASSPGGDTGELFF; cdr3_nt: TGTGCCAGCAGTCCCGGGGGGGACACCGGGGAGCTGTTTTTT
v_call: TRBV7-6; d_call: TRBD2; j_call: TRBJ2-3; clone_size: few; cdr3_aa: CASSLVGGGGPDTQYF; cdr3_nt: TGTGCCAGCAGCTTAGTCGGCGGCGGGGGGCCAGATACGCAGTATTTT
v_call: TRBV11-2; d_call: -; j_call: TRBJ1-2; clone_size: once; cdr3_aa: CASSLEPGAGYTF; cdr3_nt: TGTGCCAGCAGCTTAGAACCTGGGGCGGGCTACACCTTC
v_call: TRBV23-1; d_call: -; j_call: TRBJ2-7; clone_size: -; cdr3_aa: CASSQDARQTSSYEQYF; cdr3_nt: TGCGCCAGCAGTCAAGACGCACGGCAGACAAGCTCCTACGAGCAGTACTTC
v_call: TRBV7-9; d_call: TRBD1; j_call: TRBJ2-7; clone_size: -; cdr3_aa: CASSPTGTGGYEQYF; cdr3_nt: TGTGCCAGCAGCCCTACCGGGACAGGGGGCTACGAGCAGTACTTC
v_call: TRBV2; d_call: TRBD1; j_call: TRBJ1-1; clone_size: -; cdr3_aa: CATGQEMNTEAFF; cdr3_nt: TGTGCCACCGGACAGGAAATGAACACTGAAGCTTTCTTT
v_call: TRBV18; d_call: -; j_call: TRBJ1-3; clone_size: few; cdr3_aa: CASVTTVTSGNTIYF; cdr3_nt: TGTGCCAGCGTCACCACAGTCACCTCTGGAAACACCATATATTTT
v_call: TRBV18; d_call: -; j_call: TRBJ1-1; clone_size: -; cdr3_aa: CASSPSGALNTEAFF; cdr3_nt: TGTGCCAGCTCACCCTCAGGGGCCCTGAACACTGAAGCTTTCTTT
v_call: TRBV4-1; d_call: TRBD2; j_call: TRBJ2-4; clone_size: -; cdr3_aa: CASSLGGLAKNIQYF; cdr3_nt: TGCGCCAGCAGCCTCGGGGGGTTAGCCAAAAACATTCAGTACTTC
v_call: TRBV11-2; d_call: -; j_call: TRBJ2-7; clone_size: -; cdr3_aa: CASSLVGRVPYEQYF; cdr3_nt: TGTGCCAGCAGCTTAGTGGGGCGAGTCCCCTACGAGCAGTACTTC
v_call: TRBV6-1; d_call: -; j_call: TRBJ2-7; clone_size: -; cdr3_aa: CASSLDRPYEQYF; cdr3_nt: TGTGCCAGCAGCCTAGACAGGCCCTACGAGCAGTACTTC
v_call: TRBV15; d_call: -; j_call: TRBJ1-5; clone_size: -; cdr3_aa: CATSRDPGFGPQHF; cdr3_nt: TGTGCCACCAGCAGAGATCCCGGGTTTGGGCCCCAGCATTTT
v_call: TRBV2; d_call: TRBD1; j_call: TRBJ1-5; clone_size: -; cdr3_aa: CASRRDSRNSNQPQHF; cdr3_nt: TGTGCCAGCAGGAGGGACAGCAGGAATAGCAATCAGCCCCAGCATTTT
v_call: TRBV5-6; d_call: TRBD1; j_call: TRBJ1-2; clone_size: -; cdr3_aa: CASSLGGTGGYGYTF; cdr3_nt: TGTGCCAGCAGCTTGGGCGGGACAGGGGGCTATGGCTACACCTTC
v_call: TRBV27; d_call: TRBD1; j_call: TRBJ1-3; clone_size: once; cdr3_aa: CASSLSGTVDDTIYF; cdr3_nt: TGTGCCAGCAGTTTATCGGGGACAGTGGATGACACCATATATTTT
v_call: TRBV6-1; d_call: -; j_call: TRBJ2-7; clone_size: -; cdr3_aa: CASSEDTFYEQYF; cdr3_nt: TGTGCCAGCAGTGAGGACACCTTCTACGAGCAGTACTTC
v_call: TRBV30; d_call: TRBD1; j_call: TRBJ2-5; clone_size: -; cdr3_aa: CAWTRGKSGTGETQYF; cdr3_nt: TGTGCCTGGACACGTGGGAAGTCTGGGACAGGGGAGACCCAGTACTTC
v_call: TRBV5-1; d_call: -; j_call: TRBJ1-1; clone_size: -; cdr3_aa: CASSLAGDGYTEAFF; cdr3_nt: TGCGCCAGCAGCTTGGCCGGAGACGGCTACACTGAAGCTTTCTTT
v_call: TRBV14; d_call: -; j_call: TRBJ1-3; clone_size: -; cdr3_aa: CASSQQIGPSSGNTIYF; cdr3_nt: TGTGCCAGCAGCCAGCAGATCGGTCCTAGCTCTGGAAACACCATATATTTT
v_call: TRBV7-2; d_call: -; j_call: TRBJ1-4; clone_size: -; cdr3_aa: CASSPRGWANEKLFF; cdr3_nt: TGTGCCAGCAGCCCGCGGGGGTGGGCTAATGAAAAACTGTTTTTT
v_call: TRBV7-3; d_call: -; j_call: TRBJ2-1; clone_size: once; cdr3_aa: CASSLKGEPNEQFF; cdr3_nt: TGTGCCAGCAGCTTAAAAGGAGAGCCCAATGAGCAGTTCTTC
v_call: TRBV20-1; d_call: -; j_call: TRBJ2-7; clone_size: -; cdr3_aa: CSASREGQYF; cdr3_nt: TGCAGTGCTAGCAGGGAAGGGCAGTACTTC
v_call: TRBV5-1; d_call: -; j_call: TRBJ2-3; clone_size: -; cdr3_aa: CASSPGTDTQYF; cdr3_nt: TGCGCCAGCAGCCCAGGCACAGATACGCAGTATTTT
v_call: TRBV11-3; d_call: TRBD2; j_call: TRBJ2-3; clone_size: -; cdr3_aa: CASSFGGSMRADTQYF; cdr3_nt: TGTGCCAGCAGCTTCGGCGGGAGCATGAGGGCAGATACGCAGTATTTT
v_call: TRBV28; d_call: TRBD1; j_call: TRBJ1-5; clone_size: -; cdr3_aa: CASSRYRDSRNQPQHF; cdr3_nt: TGTGCCAGCAGCCGGTACCGGGACAGCCGAAATCAGCCCCAGCATTTT
v_call: TRBV4-1; d_call: TRBD1; j_call: TRBJ2-1; clone_size: -; cdr3_aa: CASSQDPRQGALNEQFF; cdr3_nt: TGCGCCAGCAGCCAAGATCCGAGACAGGGCGCACTTAATGAGCAGTTCTTC
v_call: TRBV19; d_call: -; j_call: TRBJ1-5; clone_size: -; cdr3_aa: CASSIQDFNQPQHF; cdr3_nt: TGTGCCAGTAGTATCCAGGACTTCAATCAGCCCCAGCATTTT
v_call: TRBV9; d_call: TRBD2; j_call: TRBJ2-5; clone_size: -; cdr3_aa: CASSVSGSKETQYF; cdr3_nt: TGTGCCAGCAGCGTTAGCGGGAGTAAGGAGACCCAGTACTTC
v_call: TRBV4-1; d_call: -; j_call: TRBJ1-6; clone_size: -; cdr3_aa: CASSQLGGRGVAPTPLHF; cdr3_nt: TGCGCCAGCAGCCAACTCGGGGGGAGGGGCGTTGCTCCAACACCCCTCCACTTT
v_call: TRBV6-1; d_call: -; j_call: TRBJ1-3; clone_size: few; cdr3_aa: CASRRGAGNTIYF; cdr3_nt: TGTGCCAGCAGACGGGGGGCTGGAAACACCATATATTTT
v_call: TRBV28; d_call: -; j_call: TRBJ1-1; clone_size: once; cdr3_aa: CASSRVTYKGRSNTEAFF; cdr3_nt: TGTGCCAGCAGCCGAGTAACCTACAAGGGGAGGTCGAACACTGAAGCTTTCTTT
v_call: TRBV18; d_call: -; j_call: TRBJ1-1; clone_size: -; cdr3_aa: CASTTGGARNTEAFF; cdr3_nt: TGTGCCAGCACGACCGGGGGGGCGAGGAACACTGAAGCTTTCTTT
v_call: TRBV19; d_call: -; j_call: TRBJ2-1; clone_size: once; cdr3_aa: CASRRGGLGEQFF; cdr3_nt: TGTGCCAGTAGGAGGGGGGGCTTGGGTGAGCAGTTCTTC
v_call: TRBV5-4; d_call: TRBD2; j_call: TRBJ2-6; clone_size: -; cdr3_aa: CASSRAGDSGANVLTF; cdr3_nt: TGTGCCAGCAGCCGAGCGGGGGACTCTGGGGCCAACGTCCTGACTTTC
v_call: TRBV30; d_call: -; j_call: TRBJ1-6; clone_size: -; cdr3_aa: CAWSFLGGSSPLHF; cdr3_nt: TGTGCCTGGAGTTTTCTTGGGGGGTCCTCACCCCTCCACTTT
v_call: TRBV4-1; d_call: TRBD1; j_call: TRBJ1-1; clone_size: -; cdr3_aa: CASSQEQDRVTEAFF; cdr3_nt: TGCGCCAGCAGCCAAGAACAGGACAGGGTAACTGAAGCTTTCTTT
v_call: TRBV19; d_call: TRBD1; j_call: TRBJ1-4; clone_size: -; cdr3_aa: CASSKALGQREKLFF; cdr3_nt: TGTGCCAGTAGTAAAGCCCTGGGACAGCGTGAAAAACTGTTTTTT
v_call: TRBV27; d_call: TRBD1; j_call: TRBJ1-1; clone_size: -; cdr3_aa: CASSPGTAHGPEAFF; cdr3_nt: TGTGCCAGCAGTCCCGGGACAGCCCACGGCCCTGAAGCTTTCTTT
v_call: TRBV9; d_call: -; j_call: TRBJ1-4; clone_size: -; cdr3_aa: CASSPGGRGEKLFF; cdr3_nt: TGTGCCAGCAGCCCCGGTGGCAGGGGTGAAAAACTGTTTTTT
v_call: TRBV9; d_call: TRBD1; j_call: TRBJ1-2; clone_size: -; cdr3_aa: CASSGWDRGAYGYTF; cdr3_nt: TGTGCCAGCAGCGGATGGGACAGGGGGGCCTATGGCTACACCTTC
v_call: TRBV10-1; d_call: TRBD2; j_call: TRBJ2-7; clone_size: -; cdr3_aa: CASSALAGNEQYF; cdr3_nt: TGCGCCAGCAGTGCCCTAGCGGGAAACGAGCAGTACTTC
v_call: TRBV2; d_call: -; j_call: TRBJ2-3; clone_size: -; cdr3_aa: CASARRWGLSTDTQYF; cdr3_nt: TGTGCCAGCGCTCGTCGATGGGGGCTCAGCACAGATACGCAGTATTTT
v_call: TRBV19; d_call: TRBD1; j_call: TRBJ1-5; clone_size: -; cdr3_aa: CASTDLQGIRQPQHF; cdr3_nt: TGTGCCAGTACTGACCTACAGGGGATAAGGCAGCCCCAGCATTTT
v_call: TRBV4-1; d_call: -; j_call: TRBJ1-2; clone_size: -; cdr3_aa: CASSQDTGQANYGYTF; cdr3_nt: TGCGCCAGCAGCCAAGATACAGGGCAAGCTAACTATGGCTACACCTTC
v_call: TRBV9; d_call: -; j_call: TRBJ2-2; clone_size: -; cdr3_aa: CASSVGSTGELFF; cdr3_nt: TGTGCCAGCAGCGTAGGGAGCACCGGGGAGCTGTTTTTT
v_call: TRBV18; d_call: -; j_call: TRBJ1-1; clone_size: -; cdr3_aa: CASSPILSQGSQSTEAFF; cdr3_nt: TGTGCCAGCTCACCCATCCTTTCCCAGGGCTCGCAGAGCACTGAAGCTTTCTTT